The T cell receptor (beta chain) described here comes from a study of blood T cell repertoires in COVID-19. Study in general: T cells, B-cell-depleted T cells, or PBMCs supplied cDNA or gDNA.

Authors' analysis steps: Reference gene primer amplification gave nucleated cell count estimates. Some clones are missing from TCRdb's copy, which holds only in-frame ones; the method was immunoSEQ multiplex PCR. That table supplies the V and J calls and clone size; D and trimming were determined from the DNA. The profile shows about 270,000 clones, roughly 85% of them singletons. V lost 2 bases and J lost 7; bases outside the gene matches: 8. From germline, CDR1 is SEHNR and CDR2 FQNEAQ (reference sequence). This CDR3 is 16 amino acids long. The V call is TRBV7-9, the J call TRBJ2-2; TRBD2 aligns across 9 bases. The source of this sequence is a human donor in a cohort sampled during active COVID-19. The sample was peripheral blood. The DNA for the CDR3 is TGTGCCAGCAGCTTACGAAAGGGACTAGCAGTCGGGGAGCTGTTTTTT. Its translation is CASSLRKGLAVGELFF.